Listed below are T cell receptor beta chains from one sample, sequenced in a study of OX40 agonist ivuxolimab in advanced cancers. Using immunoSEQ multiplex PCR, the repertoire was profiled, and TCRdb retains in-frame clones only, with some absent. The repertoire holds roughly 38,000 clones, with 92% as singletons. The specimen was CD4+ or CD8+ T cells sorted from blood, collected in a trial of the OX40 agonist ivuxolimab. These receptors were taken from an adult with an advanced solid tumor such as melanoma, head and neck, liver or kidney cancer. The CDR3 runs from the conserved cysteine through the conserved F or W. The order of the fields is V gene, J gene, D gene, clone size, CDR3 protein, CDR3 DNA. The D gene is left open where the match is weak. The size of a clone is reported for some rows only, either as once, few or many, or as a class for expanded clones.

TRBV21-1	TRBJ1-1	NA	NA	CASSKRDRIPRTEAFF	TGTGCCAGCAGCAAAAGGGATAGGATACCTCGCACTGAAGCTTTCTTT
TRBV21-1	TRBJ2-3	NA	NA	CASSKVRGRRLNTQYF	TGTGCCAGCAGCAAAGTCAGGGGGCGCCGGTTAAATACGCAGTATTTT
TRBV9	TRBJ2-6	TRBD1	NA	CASSVAETGQGANVLTF	TGTGCCAGCAGCGTAGCGGAGACAGGGCAAGGGGCCAACGTCCTGACTTTC
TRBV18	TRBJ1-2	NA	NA	CASSPGSEWVYGYTF	TGTGCCAGCTCACCAGGGTCCGAGTGGGTCTATGGCTACACCTTC
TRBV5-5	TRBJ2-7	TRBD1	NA	CASSEGQGLTDEQYF	TGTGCCAGCAGCGAGGGACAGGGTCTGACGGACGAGCAGTACTTC
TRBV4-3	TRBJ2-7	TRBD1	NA	CASSQFIQGALTYEQYF	TGCGCCAGCAGCCAATTTATACAGGGGGCCCTAACCTACGAGCAGTACTTC
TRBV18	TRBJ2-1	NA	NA	CASSPLGRVEQFF	TGTGCCAGCTCACCGCTTGGGCGCGTTGAGCAGTTCTTC
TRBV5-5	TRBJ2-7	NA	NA	CASSASFEQYF	TGTGCCAGCAGCGCCTCTTTCGAGCAGTACTTC
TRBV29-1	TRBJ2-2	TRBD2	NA	CSVAASGRSGELFF	TGCAGCGTTGCCGCTAGCGGGAGATCCGGGGAGCTGTTTTTT
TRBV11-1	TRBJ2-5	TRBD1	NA	CASEAGGGGQETQYF	TGTGCCAGCGAGGCAGGGGGCGGTGGGCAAGAGACCCAGTACTTC
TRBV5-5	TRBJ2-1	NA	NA	CASSLSLDTYNEQFF	TGTGCCAGCAGCTTGTCGTTGGACACCTACAATGAGCAGTTCTTC
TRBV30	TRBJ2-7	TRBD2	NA	CAWGPGLEGEQYF	TGTGCCTGGGGGCCGGGACTAGAAGGCGAGCAGTACTTC
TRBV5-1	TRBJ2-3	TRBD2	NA	CASSLQLAGASTDTQYF	TGCGCCAGCAGCTTGCAACTAGCGGGAGCTAGCACAGATACGCAGTATTTT
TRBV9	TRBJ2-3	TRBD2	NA	CASSNHRLAGGDTQYF	TGTGCCAGCAGCAATCACCGACTAGCGGGAGGAGATACGCAGTATTTT
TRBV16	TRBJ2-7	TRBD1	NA	CASSQSSGQGWLEQYF	TGTGCCAGCAGCCAATCCTCGGGACAGGGGTGGCTCGAGCAGTACTTC
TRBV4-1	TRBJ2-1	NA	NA	CASSQEAANEQFF	TGCGCCAGCAGCCAAGAGGCGGCCAATGAGCAGTTCTTC
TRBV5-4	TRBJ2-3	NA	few	CASSLFPKQQYF	TGTGCCAGCAGCTTGTTTCCTAAACAGCAGTATTTT
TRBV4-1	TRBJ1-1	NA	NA	CASSPGPGEAFF	TGCGCCAGCAGCCCGGGGCCAGGTGAAGCTTTCTTT
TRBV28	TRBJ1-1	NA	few	CASTLAPGGTEAFF	TGTGCCAGCACCCTCGCCCCCGGGGGTACTGAAGCTTTCTTT
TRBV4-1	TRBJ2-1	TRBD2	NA	CASSQGPGQREKYEQFF	TGCGCCAGCAGCCAAGGCCCGGGCCAGCGGGAGAAGTATGAGCAGTTCTTC
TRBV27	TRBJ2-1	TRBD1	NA	CASSLGQGNEQFF	TGTGCCAGCAGTTTAGGACAGGGCAATGAGCAGTTCTTC
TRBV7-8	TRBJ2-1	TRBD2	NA	CASSSPGTKDEQFF	TGTGCCAGCAGCTCACCCGGGACTAAGGATGAGCAGTTCTTC
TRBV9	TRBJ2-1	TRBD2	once	CASSGWDPVAGGNYNEQFF	TGTGCCAGCAGCGGCTGGGACCCAGTAGCGGGAGGGAACTACAATGAGCAGTTCTTC
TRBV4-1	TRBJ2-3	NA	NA	CASSQAGDTDTQYF	TGCGCCAGCAGCCAAGCGGGGGACACAGATACGCAGTATTTT
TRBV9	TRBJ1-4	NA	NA	CASSSQDLYNEKLFF	TGTGCCAGCAGCTCGCAGGATCTCTATAATGAAAAACTGTTTTTT
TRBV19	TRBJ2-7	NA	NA	CASSPPGWSPYEQYF	TGTGCCAGTAGTCCTCCGGGTTGGAGTCCCTACGAGCAGTACTTC
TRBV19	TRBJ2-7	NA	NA	CASSGGPGDEQYF	TGTGCCAGTAGTGGGGGCCCTGGAGACGAGCAGTACTTC
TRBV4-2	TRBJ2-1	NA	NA	CASSQPPNNEQFF	TGTGCCAGCAGCCAACCTCCGAACAATGAGCAGTTCTTC
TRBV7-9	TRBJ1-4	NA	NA	CAGAPQGVEKLFF	TGTGCCGGAGCCCCACAGGGAGTGGAAAAACTGTTTTTT
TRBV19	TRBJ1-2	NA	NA	CASRGDGYTF	TGTGCCAGTAGAGGGGATGGCTACACCTTC
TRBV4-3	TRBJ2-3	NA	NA	CASSQDRQWGDTDTQYF	TGCGCCAGCAGCCAAGATAGACAGTGGGGGGACACAGATACGCAGTATTTT
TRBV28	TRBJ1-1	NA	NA	CASSLAQVGEAFF	TGTGCCAGCAGTTTAGCCCAGGTTGGGGAAGCTTTCTTT
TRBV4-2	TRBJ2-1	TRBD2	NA	CASSRLGGRAENEQFF	TGTGCCAGCAGCCGCCTAGGCGGGAGGGCCGAAAATGAGCAGTTCTTC
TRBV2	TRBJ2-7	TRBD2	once	CAIRAGEANEQYF	TGTGCCATCCGAGCGGGAGAAGCAAACGAGCAGTACTTC
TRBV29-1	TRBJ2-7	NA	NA	CSVEVDSTYEQYF	TGCAGCGTTGAGGTAGACAGTACCTACGAGCAGTACTTC
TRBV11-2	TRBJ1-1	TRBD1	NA	CASSSYLDRGMNTEAFF	TGTGCCAGCAGCTCCTATTTAGACAGGGGGATGAACACTGAAGCTTTCTTT
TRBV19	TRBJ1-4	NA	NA	CASSIDIGSNEKLFF	TGTGCCAGTAGTATAGACATCGGTTCTAATGAAAAACTGTTTTTT
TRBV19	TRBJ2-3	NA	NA	CASSPAHDTQYF	TGTGCCAGTAGTCCCGCCCACGATACGCAGTATTTT
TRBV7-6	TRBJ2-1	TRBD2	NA	CASSLERALAGYNEQFF	TGTGCCAGCAGCTTAGAGCGGGCACTAGCGGGCTACAATGAGCAGTTCTTC
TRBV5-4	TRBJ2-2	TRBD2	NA	CASSFFAGGSGELFF	TGTGCCAGCAGCTTTTTCGCGGGAGGGTCCGGGGAGCTGTTTTTT
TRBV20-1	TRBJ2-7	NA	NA	CSAKVAYEQYF	TGCAGTGCGAAAGTGGCCTACGAGCAGTACTTC
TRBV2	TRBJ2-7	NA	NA	CASSEYMGKGYEQYF	TGTGCCAGCAGTGAATACATGGGTAAGGGCTACGAGCAGTACTTC
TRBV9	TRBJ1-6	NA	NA	CASSGHDSYNSPLHF	TGTGCCAGCAGCGGACATGACTCCTATAATTCACCCCTCCACTTT
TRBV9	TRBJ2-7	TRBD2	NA	CASSVVPGGYEQYF	TGTGCCAGCAGCGTAGTGCCGGGAGGCTACGAGCAGTACTTC
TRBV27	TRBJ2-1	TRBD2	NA	CASSFVASGYNEQFF	TGTGCCAGCAGTTTTGTGGCTAGCGGCTACAATGAGCAGTTCTTC
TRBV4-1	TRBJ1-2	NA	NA	CASREVGDYGYTF	TGCGCCAGCAGAGAGGTTGGAGACTATGGCTACACCTTC
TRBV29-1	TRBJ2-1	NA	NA	CSVVDRPYISYNEQFF	TGCAGCGTTGTTGACCGACCGTATATCTCCTACAATGAGCAGTTCTTC
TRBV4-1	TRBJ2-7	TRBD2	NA	CASSLGTSGSIHEQYF	TGCGCCAGCAGCCTTGGGACTAGCGGGAGTATCCACGAGCAGTACTTC
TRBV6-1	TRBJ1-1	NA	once	CASIGGNTEAFF	TGTGCCAGCATAGGGGGGAACACTGAAGCTTTCTTT
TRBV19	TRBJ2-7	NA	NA	CASSWGAGEQYF	TGTGCCAGTAGTTGGGGAGCAGGGGAGCAGTACTTC
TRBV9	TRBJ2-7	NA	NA	CASSRLSGEAYEQYF	TGTGCCAGCAGCCGTCTATCAGGGGAGGCCTACGAGCAGTACTTC
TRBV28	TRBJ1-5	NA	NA	CATMGRVYQPQHF	TGTGCCACTATGGGGAGAGTCTATCAACCCCAGCATTTT
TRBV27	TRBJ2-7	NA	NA	CASSSRQLGSAGYEQYF	TGTGCCAGCAGTTCGCGACAGTTGGGAAGTGCCGGCTACGAGCAGTACTTC
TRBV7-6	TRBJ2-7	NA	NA	CASSTGATSFNEQYF	TGTGCCAGCAGCACCGGGGCGACTAGTTTCAACGAGCAGTACTTC
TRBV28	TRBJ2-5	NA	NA	CASSFHEQETQYF	TGTGCCAGCAGTTTTCATGAACAAGAGACCCAGTACTTC